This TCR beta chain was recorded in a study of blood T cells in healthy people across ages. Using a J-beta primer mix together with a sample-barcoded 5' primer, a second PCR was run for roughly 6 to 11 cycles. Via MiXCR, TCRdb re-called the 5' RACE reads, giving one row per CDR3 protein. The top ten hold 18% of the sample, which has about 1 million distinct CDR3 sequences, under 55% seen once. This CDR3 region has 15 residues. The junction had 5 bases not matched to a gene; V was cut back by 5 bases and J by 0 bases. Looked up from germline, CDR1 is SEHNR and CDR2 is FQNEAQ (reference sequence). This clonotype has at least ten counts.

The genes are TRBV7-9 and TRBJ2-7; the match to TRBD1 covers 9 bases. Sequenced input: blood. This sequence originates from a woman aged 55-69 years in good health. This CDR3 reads CASSAPGQGSYEQYF. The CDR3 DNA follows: TGTGCCAGCAGCGCCCCGGGACAGGGCTCCTACGAGCAGTACTTC.